The T cell receptor (beta chain) described here comes from a study of blood T cell repertoires in COVID-19. Germline CDR1 and CDR2: GTSNPN and SVGIG (reference sequence). The V and J ends lost 2 bases and 0 bases, in that order; junction bases with no gene match: 19. The CDR3 runs 20 residues. Sequencing was performed with immunoSEQ multiplex PCR; in TCRdb, only in-frame clones are kept and a portion is missing. The sample contains 250,000 to 350,000 clones, approximately 85% of which appear only once. Seattle patients were enrolled during active infection and followed longitudinally. The chain links TRBV30 to TRBJ1-5; 7 positions match TRBD1. The material sequenced was peripheral blood. The clonotype comes from a human donor with COVID-19, enrolled during active disease. The donor label of this sample is uncertain. CDR3 sequence (DNA): TGTGCCTGGAGTTCCCGGCCGGGACAGTGGAATTCGGGTAGCAATCAGCCCCAGCATTTT. Protein: CAWSSRPGQWNSGSNQPQHF.